Below, 5 T cell receptor beta chains from the same sample are listed, as sequenced in a study of T-cell memory formation after mild COVID-19 (dated by TCRdb to the early 2020s). The library relied on 5' RACE. Instrument on record: Illumina NovaSeq 6000. The public sequencing data were trimmed at Q25 with fastp and processed into clonotypes with MiXCR by TCRdb, which kept only in-frame beta chains. Identical CDR3 protein sequences are pooled into one entry, listed with their most common genes and DNA. A total of fewer than 30,000 distinct CDR3 sequences appear in this sample, approximately 12% of them only once. Of the sample, roughly 15% is held by the ten largest clones. Sequenced material: PBMCs or a T cell subset sorted from them (not recorded which). These TCRs come from an adult woman who had mild COVID-19 (a few samples of this study predate the infection). The sample titles of this study are shuffled in the database, so cell type and time point are left out; the donor was told from shared clones.

V is TRBV30 and J is TRBJ2-2, with D tentatively TRBD2 (6 bases). The CDR3 runs 15 residues. V lost 5 bases, J lost 5 bases, and 18 bases lay in between. CDR1 is GTSNPN, CDR2 SVGIG, per germline (reference sequence). CDR3 region: CAWGYGGMRTGELFF. DNA of the CDR3: TGTGCCTGGGGCTATGGGGGGATGAGAACCGGGGAGCTGTTTTTT.

At least ten counts were recorded for this clonotype. This chain joins TRBV12-3 or TRBV12-4 and TRBJ2-5; D not resolved. The length of the CDR3 is 13 residues. The V gene lost 3 bases and the J gene lost 2 bases, with 7 bases spanning the gap. CDR3 amino acids: CASSFKGQETQYF. CDR3 bases: TGTGCCAGCAGTTTTAAGGGACAAGAGACCCAGTACTTC.

This chain connects TRBV12-3 or TRBV12-4 to TRBJ2-1, with D uncertain. The CDR3 extends over 13 amino acids. V dropped 4 bases and J dropped 4 bases, with 8 bases sitting between them. As DNA, the CDR3 is TGTGCCAGCAGTTCCGGGCCATACAATGAGCAGTTCTTC. It codes for CASSSGPYNEQFF.

This clonotype was seen repeatedly, ten times or more. V is TRBV30 and J is TRBJ2-7; 11 nucleotides align to TRBD1. Germline V gene data show CDR1 as GTSNPN and CDR2 as SVGIG (reference sequence). J gave up 6 bases and V 0 bases, and 4 bases lay outside the gene matches. CDR3 size: 14 residues. CDR3 coding DNA: TGTGCCTGGAGTGTTTTGGGACAGGGGGGCGAGCAGTACTTC. Translating it yields CAWSVLGQGGEQYF.

With regard to this clonotype: This may stem from a read error, because a much larger clone lies one nucleotide away. This chain connects TRBV4-1 to TRBJ1-2; D perhaps matches TRBD1 (5 bases). Germline V gene sequence: CDR1 MGHRA, CDR2 YSYEKL. This CDR3 spans 16 amino acids. Trimming removed 1 base from V and 1 base from J, with 13 bases in between. The CDR3 DNA is TGCGCCAGCAGCCAAGGGCGGGGACGGGTTAACTATGGCTACACCTTC. This sequence encodes CASSQGRGRVNYGYTF.